This entry lists 26 T cell receptor beta chains sequenced from one sample in a study of blood T cell repertoires in COVID-19. Clones were read by immunoSEQ multiplex PCR, and TCRdb kept only the in-frame ones, dropping some. The sample records about 64,000 clones, more than 60% being singletons. Sequenced material: peripheral blood. The source is a human donor in a cohort sampled during active COVID-19.

This chain joins TRBV4-3 and TRBJ2-7, with 14 bases fitting TRBD2. The V gene end was trimmed by 3 bases and the J gene end by 6 bases; junction bases not matched to a gene: 10. CDR1 is LGHNA and CDR2 is YSLEER in the germline V gene. This CDR3 is built from 17 residues. Here the CDR3 DNA reads TGCGCCAGCAGCCAGGGGACTAGCGGGAGTCTGGGTCGCGAGCAGTACTTC. Translated: CASSQGTSGSLGREQYF.

The rearrangement uses TRBV6-2 or TRBV6-3 and TRBJ2-3, with 10 positions matching TRBD1. Germline V CDR1 and CDR2: MNHEY, SVGEGT. The CDR3 loop spans 17 amino acids. The V and J ends lost 4 bases and 5 bases, in that order; junction bases with no gene match: 12. CDR3 region: CASSSTLGQGSKDTQYF. CDR3 nucleotide sequence: TGTGCCAGCAGTTCAACACTGGGACAGGGGTCCAAAGATACGCAGTATTTT.

In this sample, this clone turned up once. The chain carries TRBV9 and TRBJ1-1; TRBD1 matches at 8 bases. V was pared by 4 bases and J by 0 bases, with 5 bases of the junction left unmatched. Germline V gene data show CDR1 as SGDLS and CDR2 as YYNGEE. The CDR3 is 15 amino acids. CDR3 bases: TGTGCCAGCAGCCTAAGGGACAGGATGAACACTGAAGCTTTCTTT. Encoded protein: CASSLRDRMNTEAFF.

V and J are TRBV5-1 and TRBJ2-2, with 8 bases fitting TRBD1. The CDR3 is 16 amino acids. V dropped 0 bases and J dropped 2; count of bases not matched to a gene: 3. Germline values: CDR1 SGHRS, CDR2 YFSETQ. The CDR3 bases are TGCGCCAGCAGCTTGGCCCCAGGGGGCAACACCGGGGAGCTGTTTTTT. Residues: CASSLAPGGNTGELFF.

This chain uses TRBV18 with TRBJ2-2, with D perhaps matching TRBD2 (5 bases). CDR3 length equals 15 residues. Deletions cut 3 bases from V and 6 bases from J, with 14 bases between. Per germline, CDR1 KGHSH and CDR2 LQKENI. CDR3 nucleotide sequence: TGTGCCAGCTCACCTCTTGGGAGTTCGGCCGGGGAGCTGTTTTTT. Translating it yields CASSPLGSSAGELFF.

This clone was seen a few times. The chain joins TRBV30 to TRBJ1-6, with D unresolved. Germline CDR1 is GTSNPN and CDR2 is SVGIG (reference sequence). V gave up 7 bases and J gave up 4 bases, with 14 bases separating them. The CDR3 contains 14 residues. CDR3 sequence: CASTFGSYNSPLHF. CDR3 DNA sequence: TGTGCCTCCACCTTTGGGAGTTATAATTCACCCCTCCACTTT.

This chain connects TRBV28 to TRBJ1-3; 7 nucleotides line up with TRBD1. Germline V gene data show CDR1 as MDHEN and CDR2 as SYDVKM. J gave up 6 bases and V 10 bases, and 9 bases lay outside the gene matches. The CDR3 is 13 residues long. CDR3 sequence: CATEDREVNTIYF. In nucleotides, the CDR3 is TGTGCCACCGAAGACAGGGAGGTAAACACCATATATTTT.

The rearrangement uses TRBV6-5 and TRBJ1-4; no definite D call. Germline-derived CDR1 and CDR2 are MNHEY and SVGAGI. CDR3 length: 14 residues. V was trimmed by 10 bases and J by 2 bases, leaving 14 bases between them. In nucleotides, the CDR3 is TGTGCCAACCAGACTCCTTCGACTAATGAAAAACTGTTTTTT. Encoded protein: CANQTPSTNEKLFF.

CDR3 in DNA: TGTGCCAGCAGATTCTTAGGACAGGGGAACACTGAAGCTTTCTTT. The encoded protein is CASRFLGQGNTEAFF. The rearrangement uses TRBV5-8 and TRBJ1-1; 8 bases map to TRBD1. CDR1 and CDR2 from the germline V gene are SGHTS and YDEGEE. The CDR3 covers 15 residues. J was trimmed by 1 base and V by 5 bases; bases with no gene match: 7. Combining the CDR3 with reference TRBV5-8 and TRBJ1-1 gives the whole variable domain EAGVTQSPTHLIKTRGQQATLRCSPISGHTSVYWYQQALGLGLQFLLWYDEGEERNRGNFPPRFSGRQFPNYSSELNVNALELEDSALYLCASRFLGQGNTEAFFGQGTRLTVV.

The chain carries TRBV14 and TRBJ1-1; 8 nucleotides match TRBD1. This CDR3 has 16 amino acids. The germline CDR1 and CDR2 sequences are SGHDN and FVKESK. J was trimmed by 4 bases and V by 4 bases; bases with no gene match: 11. The CDR3 region has the DNA TGTGCCAGCAGCCCACAAAAGGACAGGGTATTCACTGAAGCTTTCTTT. The encoded protein is CASSPQKDRVFTEAFF.

This clone was seen once. The chain carries TRBV10-2 and TRBJ1-2; maybe TRBD1 (6 bases). CDR3 length: 16 amino acids. V lost 6 bases to trimming and J lost 1 base, with 18 bases between them. CDR1 WSHSY and CDR2 SAAADI come from the germline V gene. The CDR3 loop is CASSPSGQRNNYGYTF. The CDR3 DNA is TGCGCCAGCAGCCCCTCCGGACAGAGAAATAACTATGGCTACACCTTC.

This chain uses TRBV7-8 with TRBJ2-2, with D perhaps TRBD2 (6 bases). This CDR3 spans 16 amino acids. The germline V gene has CDR1 SGHVS and CDR2 FQNEAQ. The V end lost 5 bases, the J end lost 0 bases, and 13 bases lay between the germline ends. The CDR3 region is CASSPSGSANTGELFF. For the CDR3, the DNA is TGTGCCAGCAGCCCCAGCGGGTCGGCGAACACCGGGGAGCTGTTTTTT.

This chain uses TRBV29-1 with TRBJ1-6; 7 nucleotides line up with TRBD1. The germline V gene encodes CDR1 SQVTM and CDR2 ANQGSEA. After removal of 7 bases from V and 3 bases from J, the junction contained 3 bases not matched to a gene. The CDR3 covers 13 residues. In DNA, the CDR3 is TGCAGCGCCGGGACAGACTATAATTCACCCCTCCACTTT. It specifies CSAGTDYNSPLHF.

J is TRBJ2-7 and V is TRBV7-3, with D tentatively TRBD2 (7 bases). Germline loops: CDR1 SGHTA, CDR2 FQGTGA. The CDR3 is made up of 15 amino acids. Deletions cut 5 bases from V and 2 bases from J, with 16 bases between. The CDR3 here is CASSPRGGTPYEQYF. DNA of the CDR3: TGTGCCAGCAGCCCAAGGGGGGGGACCCCCTACGAGCAGTACTTC.

The rearrangement joins TRBV6-2 or TRBV6-3 to TRBJ1-3; no reliable D call. Trimming shortened V by 4 bases and J by 3 bases, and 19 bases separated the two germline ends. The CDR3 is made up of 17 amino acids. Germline loops: CDR1 MNHEY, CDR2 SVGEGT. As DNA, the CDR3 is TGTGCCAGCAGTTCTCCGGTCCCTACATCGGGTGGAAACACCATATATTTT. The encoded protein is CASSSPVPTSGGNTIYF.

This clone was counted a few times. The chain links TRBV18 to TRBJ1-2; possible D gene TRBD1, 5 bases. The CDR3 length is 15 residues. The V end lost 0 bases, the J end lost 7 bases, and 15 bases lay between the germline ends. The germline V gene has CDR1 KGHSH and CDR2 LQKENI. The CDR3 DNA reads as TGTGCCAGCTCACCACCAAGGGAGGGGAAAAGTGGCTACACCTTC. This codes for CASSPPREGKSGYTF.

The chain couples TRBV18 to TRBJ2-5; D is perhaps TRBD2 (6 bases). The CDR3 sequence is 16 residues long. The V end lost 2 bases, the J end lost 4 bases, and 17 bases lay between the germline ends. Germline values: CDR1 KGHSH, CDR2 LQKENI. The CDR3 DNA reads as TGTGCCAGCTCACCAGTGGGCGGGCCCGGGGGAGAGACCCAGTACTTC. Translating it yields CASSPVGGPGGETQYF.

This clone was seen only a few times. V is TRBV9 and J is TRBJ2-1; 8 bases match TRBD2. Trimming removed 5 bases from V and 9 bases from J; junction bases left unmatched: 10. The CDR3 runs 14 residues. The V gene's germline CDR1 is SGDLS and CDR2 YYNGEE. The CDR3 protein is CASSGTSLSIEQFF. As DNA, the CDR3 is TGTGCCAGCAGTGGGACTAGTCTCTCGATTGAGCAGTTCTTC.

J is TRBJ2-1 and V is TRBV20-1; the match to TRBD2 covers 8 bases. This CDR3 region has 16 residues. Losses at the gene ends were 3 bases for V and 4 bases for J; bases not matched to a gene: 11. Germline lookup yields CDR1 DFQATT and CDR2 SNEGSKA (reference sequence). In DNA form, the CDR3 reads TGCAGTGCTAGTTTTAGGTCGGGAGGGGGATACAATGAGCAGTTCTTC. It translates to CSASFRSGGGYNEQFF.

This chain joins TRBV28 and TRBJ1-5; D unclear. The length of the CDR3 is 11 residues. Trimming shortened V by 2 bases and J by 11 bases, and 7 bases separated the two germline ends. CDR1 is MDHEN, CDR2 SYDVKM, per germline. CDR3 nucleotide sequence: TGTGCCAGCAGTTTACACAGAACCCAGCATTTT. It specifies CASSLHRTQHF.

This clone has a handful of counts. This chain uses TRBV7-2 with TRBJ2-3; 8 positions agree with TRBD2. Germline V CDR1 and CDR2: SGHTA, FQGNSA. The CDR3 extends over 15 amino acids. The V and J ends lost 6 bases and 1 base, in that order; junction bases with no gene match: 6. The CDR3 nucleotides read TGTGCCAGCAGGTCGCTAGCGGGCCGCACAGATACGCAGTATTTT. This codes for CASRSLAGRTDTQYF.

The chain uses TRBV20-1 and TRBJ2-5, with 7 bases matching TRBD1. CDR1 and CDR2 (germline): DFQATT, SNEGSKA (reference sequence). The CDR3 contains 11 residues. V was clipped by 5 bases and J by 14 bases; unmatched bases: 11. CDR3: CSARTGLGLYF. Here the CDR3 DNA reads TGCAGTGCTCGGACAGGCCTTGGTTTATACTTC.

V gene TRBV5-1 combines with J gene TRBJ1-5, with 9 bases identical to TRBD1. This CDR3 is built from 15 residues. Trimming at V came to 5 bases and at J to 1 base, leaving 4 bases not matched to a gene. Germline V gene lookup returns CDR1 SGHRS and CDR2 YFSETQ. The chain's CDR3 is CASSPGTGSNQPQHF. CDR3 nucleotide sequence: TGCGCCAGCAGTCCCGGGACAGGGAGCAATCAGCCCCAGCATTTT.

The rearrangement links TRBV28 to TRBJ2-2; the match to TRBD2 covers 7 bases. CDR3 length: 17 amino acids. The germline V gene has CDR1 MDHEN and CDR2 SYDVKM. V trimming: 1 base; J trimming: 5 bases; junction bases outside the gene matches: 10. CDR3 DNA: TGTGCCAGCAGTTTATCGCGGACTAGTTTGGATACCGGGGAGCTGTTTTTT. As protein: CASSLSRTSLDTGELFF.

J is TRBJ2-7 and V is TRBV3-1 (or the pseudogene TRBV3-2); the match to TRBD1 covers 9 bases. Per germline, CDR1 LGHDT and CDR2 YNNKEL (reference sequence). This CDR3 is built from 14 residues. V was clipped by 3 bases and J by 1 base; unmatched bases: 1. CDR3 coding DNA: TGTGCCAGCAGCCACGGGACAGGGTCCTACGAGCAGTACTTC. Encoded protein: CASSHGTGSYEQYF.

This rearrangement joins TRBV28 to TRBJ2-7, with D maybe TRBD2 (5 bases). The germline CDR1 and CDR2 sequences are MDHEN and SYDVKM. This CDR3 region has 14 residues. Trimming pared 2 bases from V and 7 bases from J, leaving 15 bases between. CDR3 sequence: CASSLEGRHFEQYF. Written as DNA, the CDR3 is TGTGCCAGCAGTTTAGAGGGTCGCCACTTTGAGCAGTACTTC.